Below are 10 T cell receptor beta chains sequenced from a single sample in a study of regulatory T cells in long-lasting Graves disease. Both iRepertoire HTBI primers and Arm-PCR of CDR3 regions were used to build the TCR beta libraries. TCRdb re-called the multiplex PCR reads through MiXCR, storing one row per CDR3 protein. The sample includes hundreds of thousands of distinct CDR3 sequences, roughly 16% of them seen just once. Time point in this sample: newly diagnosed GD, antithyroid drugs for less than 3 months. RNA extracted from PBMCs served as the sequencing template. These data are also associated with another study on T cells in Graves' hyperthyroidism and ophthalmopathy.

This material consisted of peripheral blood mononuclear cells (PBMCs), taken at new diagnosis, from a patient treated with antithyroid drugs. The receptors derive from a woman in her 30s with Graves disease.

This CDR3 is CASSSAGDKSPQHF. CDR3 nucleotide sequence: TGTGCCAGCAGCTCCGCCGGGGATAAATCGCCCCAGCATTTT. This chain joins TRBV7-9 and TRBJ1-5; D not resolved. CDR3 size: 14 residues. Trimming left V 4 bases short and J 9 bases short, with 16 bases between. Germline-derived CDR1 and CDR2 are SEHNR and FQNEAQ (reference sequence). Using reference TRBV7-9 and TRBJ1-5 for the parts outside the CDR3, the full variable domain is DTGVSQNPRHKITKRGQNVTFRCDPISEHNRLYWYRQTLGQGPEFLTYFQNEAQLEKSRLLSDRFSAERPKGSFSTLEIQRTEQGDSAMYLCASSSAGDKSPQHFGDGTRLSIL.

Concerning this clonotype: One junction end disagrees with the germline gene, perhaps due to a read error. The chain carries TRBV28 and TRBJ2-7, with no clear D. The V gene's germline CDR1 is MDHEN and CDR2 SYDVKM. The CDR3 runs to 13 residues. CDR3 residues: CASGLSIPLEQYF. The CDR3 DNA follows: TGTGCCAGCGGTTTAAGTATACCTCTGGAGCAGTACTTC.

The chain carries TRBV19 and TRBJ2-7, with D possibly being TRBD1 (5 bases). The CDR3 runs to 12 residues. V was shortened by 3 bases and J by 4 bases, with 7 bases between the two germline ends. Per germline, CDR1 LNHDA and CDR2 SQIVND (reference sequence). The CDR3 loop is CASSIPGYEQYF. CDR3 DNA sequence: TGTGCCAGTAGTATCCCAGGGTACGAGCAGTACTTC.

Ten or more counts support this clonotype. The chain combines TRBV27 with TRBJ1-1; D perhaps matches TRBD1 (5 bases). V shed 5 bases and J shed 0 bases, with 10 bases lying between them. Germline V CDR1 and CDR2: MNHEY, SMNVEV (reference sequence). The CDR3 is 14 residues long. CDR3 in amino acids: CASSTTAMNTEAFF. The CDR3 DNA sequence: TGTGCCAGCAGTACGACAGCCATGAACACTGAAGCTTTCTTT.

This clonotype has at least ten counts. The rearrangement links TRBV29-1 to TRBJ2-3; D is ambiguous. This CDR3 has 13 residues. Germline V lookup: CDR1 SQVTM, CDR2 ANQGSEA. The V gene lost 8 bases and the J gene lost 2 bases, with 14 bases spanning the gap. The CDR3 DNA reads as TGCAGCTTAGTGCCCGAGGACACAGATACGCAGTATTTT. Its protein product is CSLVPEDTDTQYF.

At least ten counts were recorded for this clonotype. The CDR3 protein is CASHGTGANKSYEQYF. CDR3 bases: TGTGCCAGCCACGGGACAGGGGCGAATAAGTCATACGAGCAGTACTTC. V gene TRBV28 combines with J gene TRBJ2-7; 10 nucleotides line up with TRBD1. With 8 bases clipped from V and 4 bases from J, the junction kept 14 bases outside the gene matches. Germline lookup yields CDR1 MDHEN and CDR2 SYDVKM. The CDR3 has 16 amino acids.

V and J are TRBV6-1 and TRBJ1-3; D is perhaps TRBD1 (5 bases). This CDR3 comprises 14 residues. Trimming stripped 6 bases from V and 1 base from J, with 10 bases between. CDR1 is MNHNS and CDR2 is SASEGT in the germline V gene. The CDR3 nucleotides read TGTGCCAGCAGACCAGGGAGATCTGGAAACACCATATATTTT. Protein product: CASRPGRSGNTIYF.

The chain links TRBV28 to TRBJ2-1, with TRBD1 matching 7 bases. The CDR3 extends over 18 amino acids. Per germline, CDR1 MDHEN and CDR2 SYDVKM. The trim removed 2 bases at V and 2 bases at J, leaving 12 bases unmatched. The CDR3 nucleotides are TGTGCCAGCAGTTTACGTCTAAGGGCGACAGGGACCTACAATGAGCAGTTCTTC. Translation: CASSLRLRATGTYNEQFF. Full variable domain (rest looked up from reference TRBV28 and TRBJ2-1): DVKVTQSSRYLVKRTGEKVFLECVQDMDHENMFWYRQDPGLGLRLIYFSYDVKMKEKGDIPEGYSVSREKKERFSLILESASTNQTSMYLCASSLRLRATGTYNEQFFGPGTRLTVL.

About this clonotype itself: A read error may be the cause here, since a much bigger clone is one base away. The CDR3 nucleotides read TGTGCCACCAGTGATCTCCAGGGAGATGGGACTGAAGCTCTCTTT. Translated: CATSDLQGDGTEALF. The rearrangement links TRBV24-1 to TRBJ1-1; TRBD1 might be the D (5 bases). Germline values: CDR1 KGHDR, CDR2 SFDVKD. The CDR3 is 15 amino acids.

This clonotype was picked up a small number of times. The chain couples TRBV27 to TRBJ2-1; D gene unclear. The V gene lost 6 bases and the J gene lost 4 bases, with 16 bases spanning the gap. The CDR3 covers 15 residues. Germline V gives CDR1 MNHEY, CDR2 SMNVEV (reference sequence). CDR3 in DNA: TGTGCCAGCAGGCCGATGAGGATCCCTTACAATGAGCAGTTCTTC. Translation: CASRPMRIPYNEQFF.